Reported below is one T cell receptor beta chain. Germline V CDR1 and CDR2: SQVTM, ANQGSEA. Trimming removed 0 bases from V and 4 bases from J; junction bases left unmatched: 6. This CDR3 has 17 amino acids. This sample was taken from a study of siplizumab effects on memory and regulatory T cells. Only in-frame clones appear in the TCRdb table, and some are missing; sequencing was by immunoSEQ multiplex PCR. The table lists nearly 85,000 clones, around 90% of them singletons. The specimen was Tregs sorted from blood. The TCR was taken from a human donor in good health. The chain joins TRBV29-1 to TRBJ2-7; 16 bases agree with TRBD2. The CDR3 region is CSVEEGTSGGALYEQYF. As DNA, the CDR3 is TGCAGCGTTGAAGAGGGGACTAGCGGGGGGGCCTTGTACGAGCAGTACTTC.